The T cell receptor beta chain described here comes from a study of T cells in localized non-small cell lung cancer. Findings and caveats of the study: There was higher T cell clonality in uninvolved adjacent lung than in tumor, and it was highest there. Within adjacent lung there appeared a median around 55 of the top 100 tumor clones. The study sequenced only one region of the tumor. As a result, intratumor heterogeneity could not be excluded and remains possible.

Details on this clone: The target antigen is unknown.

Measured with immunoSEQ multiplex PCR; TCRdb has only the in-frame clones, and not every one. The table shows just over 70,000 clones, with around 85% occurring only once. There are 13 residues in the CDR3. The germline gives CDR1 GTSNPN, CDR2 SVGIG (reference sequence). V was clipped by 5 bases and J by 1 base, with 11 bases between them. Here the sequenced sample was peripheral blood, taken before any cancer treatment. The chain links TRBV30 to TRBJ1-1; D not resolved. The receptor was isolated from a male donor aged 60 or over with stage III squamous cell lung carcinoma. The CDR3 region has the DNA TGTGCCTGGCGTGACTCGCGGAACACTGAAGCTTTCTTT. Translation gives CAWRDSRNTEAFF.